This T cell receptor (beta chain) comes out of a study of cytomegalovirus exposure and HLA in healthy donors. Whole-study results and caveats: TCR beta V- and J-gene trimming was later associated with a missense DCLRE1C variant. Later analysis revealed greater clonal expansion in HLA-associated TCR beta chains than in equally common others. Several of the most significant clusters appeared linked to common viral pathogens, based on a later analysis. Cytomegalovirus association was assigned to around 150 TCR beta chains.

PCR used 60 Vbeta primers and 13 Jbeta primers. Sequenced by immunoSEQ multiplex PCR; TCRdb stores in-frame clones only, minus some. Seen in this sample are approximately 110,000 clones; the ten most common clones hold 2% to 2.5%. Note on this clone: As yet, its antigen is unknown.

The sequenced sample was PBMCs. The TCR comes from a man between 35 and 55 years old in good health and CMV-seronegative.

The CDR3 DNA follows: TGTGCCAGCAGACGTAGGGGAACCACCTACGAGCAGTACTTC. Translation gives CASRRRGTTYEQYF. The chain couples TRBV6-1 to TRBJ2-7, with D possibly TRBD1 on 5 matching bases. This CDR3 spans 14 amino acids. Germline lookup yields CDR1 MNHNS and CDR2 SASEGT. The V gene lost 6 bases and the J gene lost 2 bases, with 14 bases spanning the gap.